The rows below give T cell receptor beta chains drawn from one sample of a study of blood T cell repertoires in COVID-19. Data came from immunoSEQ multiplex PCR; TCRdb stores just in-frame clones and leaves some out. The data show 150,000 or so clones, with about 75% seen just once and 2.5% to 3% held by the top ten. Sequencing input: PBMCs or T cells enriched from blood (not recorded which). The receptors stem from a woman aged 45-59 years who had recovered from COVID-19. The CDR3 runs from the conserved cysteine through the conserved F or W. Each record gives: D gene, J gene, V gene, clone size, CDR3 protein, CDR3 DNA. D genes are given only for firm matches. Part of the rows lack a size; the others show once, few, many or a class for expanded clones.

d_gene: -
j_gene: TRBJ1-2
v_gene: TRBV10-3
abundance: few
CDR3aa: CAISESRDAGYTF
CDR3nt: TGTGCCATCAGTGAGTCGAGGGATGCGGGCTACACCTTC

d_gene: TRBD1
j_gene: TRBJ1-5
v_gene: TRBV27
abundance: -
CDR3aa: CASSSTGTGINQPQHF
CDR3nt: TGTGCCAGCAGTTCAACCGGGACAGGGATCAATCAGCCCCAGCATTTT

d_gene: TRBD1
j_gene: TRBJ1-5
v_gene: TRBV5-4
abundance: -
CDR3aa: CASSLWGQGGGQPQHF
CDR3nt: TGTGCCAGCAGCTTGTGGGGGCAGGGGGGAGGACAGCCCCAGCATTTT

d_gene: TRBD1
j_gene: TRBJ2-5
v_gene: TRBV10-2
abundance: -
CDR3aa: CASSRDRAQETQYF
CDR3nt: TGCGCCAGCAGCCGCGACAGGGCTCAAGAGACCCAGTACTTC

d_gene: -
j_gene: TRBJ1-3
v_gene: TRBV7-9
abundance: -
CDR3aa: CASTTAGLGNTIYF
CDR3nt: TGTGCCAGCACAACGGCGGGGCTTGGAAACACCATATATTTT

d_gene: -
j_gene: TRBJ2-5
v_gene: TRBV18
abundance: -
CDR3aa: CASSPPPYQETQYF
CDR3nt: TGTGCCAGCTCACCACCCCCCTACCAAGAGACCCAGTACTTC

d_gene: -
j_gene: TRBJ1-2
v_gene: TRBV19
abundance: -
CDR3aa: CRRQSHSEYYGYTF
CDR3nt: TGTCGCAGGCAGTCTCATTCGGAATACTATGGCTACACCTTC

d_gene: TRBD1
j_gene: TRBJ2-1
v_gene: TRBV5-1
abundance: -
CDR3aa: CASSRDSNTYNEQFF
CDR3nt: TGCGCCAGCAGCCGGGACAGCAACACCTACAATGAGCAGTTCTTC

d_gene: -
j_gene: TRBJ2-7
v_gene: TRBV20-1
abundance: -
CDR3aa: CSARVGAQKYF
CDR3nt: TGCAGTGCTAGAGTAGGAGCCCAAAAGTACTTC

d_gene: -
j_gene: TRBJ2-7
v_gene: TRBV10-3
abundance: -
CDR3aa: CAILQGFGNEQYF
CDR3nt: TGTGCCATCCTGCAGGGTTTTGGTAACGAGCAGTACTTC

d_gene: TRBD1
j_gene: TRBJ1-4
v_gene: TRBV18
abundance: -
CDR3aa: CASSPRFTGGTNEKLFF
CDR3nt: TGTGCCAGCTCACCAAGATTCACAGGGGGGACTAATGAAAAACTGTTTTTT

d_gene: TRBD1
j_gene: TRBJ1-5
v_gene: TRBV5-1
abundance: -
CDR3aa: CASSLGQGDPQHF
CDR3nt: TGCGCCAGCAGCTTGGGACAGGGGGACCCCCAGCATTTT

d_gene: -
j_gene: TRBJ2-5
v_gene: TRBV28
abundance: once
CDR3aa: CASSSYVGGGGETQYF
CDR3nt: TGTGCCAGCAGTTCCTATGTCGGAGGGGGCGGAGAGACCCAGTACTTC

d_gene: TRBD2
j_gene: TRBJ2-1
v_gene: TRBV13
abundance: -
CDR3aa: CASSPELAGEGYNEQFF
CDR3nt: TGTGCCAGCAGCCCCGAGCTAGCGGGAGAGGGATACAATGAGCAGTTCTTC

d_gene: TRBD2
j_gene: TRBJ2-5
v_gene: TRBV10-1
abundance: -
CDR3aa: CASSDSSGSLETQYF
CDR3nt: TGCGCCAGCAGTGACTCGAGCGGGAGTTTGGAGACCCAGTACTTC

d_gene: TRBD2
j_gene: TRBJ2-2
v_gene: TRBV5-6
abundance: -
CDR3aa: CASSFAAGAGGYTGELFF
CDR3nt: TGTGCCAGCAGCTTCGCGGCGGGAGCGGGGGGGTACACCGGGGAGCTGTTTTTT

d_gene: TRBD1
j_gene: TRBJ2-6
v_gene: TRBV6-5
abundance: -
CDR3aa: CASSSTGDGANVLTF
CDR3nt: TGTGCCAGCAGTTCGACAGGGGATGGGGCCAACGTCCTGACTTTC

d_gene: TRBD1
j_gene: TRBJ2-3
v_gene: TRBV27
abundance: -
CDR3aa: CASRGWDRDPDTQYF
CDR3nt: TGTGCCAGCAGGGGCTGGGACAGGGACCCAGATACGCAGTATTTT

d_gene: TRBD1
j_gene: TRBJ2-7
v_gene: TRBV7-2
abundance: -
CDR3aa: CASSTGQGYEQYF
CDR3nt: TGTGCCAGCAGCACGGGACAGGGGTACGAGCAGTACTTC

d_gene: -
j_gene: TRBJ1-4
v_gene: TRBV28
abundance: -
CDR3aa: CATRRQIATNEKLFF
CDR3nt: TGTGCCACGAGGAGACAGATTGCAACTAATGAAAAACTGTTTTTT

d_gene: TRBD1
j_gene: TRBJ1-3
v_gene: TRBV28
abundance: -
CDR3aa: CASTTPGQTLLSGNTIYF
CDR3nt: TGTGCCAGCACCACCCCGGGACAGACTCTGCTCTCTGGAAACACCATATATTTT

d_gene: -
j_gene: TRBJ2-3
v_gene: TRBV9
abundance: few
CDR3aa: CASSVVSGSSTDTQYF
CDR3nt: TGTGCCAGCAGCGTAGTGTCGGGGAGTAGCACAGATACGCAGTATTTT

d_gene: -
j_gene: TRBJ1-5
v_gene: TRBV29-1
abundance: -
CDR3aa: CSVTLDSSPNQPQHF
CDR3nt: TGCAGCGTTACACTCGACAGTAGTCCCAATCAGCCCCAGCATTTT

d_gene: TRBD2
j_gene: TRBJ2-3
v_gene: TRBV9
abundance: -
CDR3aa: CASSVAGAGATDTQYF
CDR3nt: TGTGCCAGCAGCGTAGCTGGAGCGGGAGCCACAGATACGCAGTATTTT

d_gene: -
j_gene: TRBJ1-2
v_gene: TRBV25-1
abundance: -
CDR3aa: CASSDPTLAAKGYGYTF
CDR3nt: TGTGCCAGCAGTGACCCTACTTTGGCCGCCAAGGGGTATGGCTACACCTTC

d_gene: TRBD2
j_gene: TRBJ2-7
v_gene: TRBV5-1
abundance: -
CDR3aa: CASSSGLAGGEQYF
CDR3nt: TGCGCCAGCAGCTCGGGACTAGCGGGAGGAGAGCAGTACTTC

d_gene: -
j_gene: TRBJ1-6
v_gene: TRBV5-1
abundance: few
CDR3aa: CASTSSYNSPLHF
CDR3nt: TGCGCCAGCACGAGCTCCTATAATTCACCCCTCCACTTT

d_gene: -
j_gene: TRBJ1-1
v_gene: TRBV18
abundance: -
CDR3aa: CASSAAHGDSEAFF
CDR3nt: TGTGCCAGCTCAGCAGCTCATGGAGACAGTGAAGCTTTCTTT

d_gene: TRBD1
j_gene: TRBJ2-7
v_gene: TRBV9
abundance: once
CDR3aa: CASSPRDRRYEQYF
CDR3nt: TGTGCCAGCAGCCCCCGGGACAGGCGGTACGAGCAGTACTTC

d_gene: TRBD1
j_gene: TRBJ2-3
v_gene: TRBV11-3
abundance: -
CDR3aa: CASSQRQGGTDTQYF
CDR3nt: TGTGCCAGCAGTCAGAGACAGGGCGGGACAGATACGCAGTATTTT

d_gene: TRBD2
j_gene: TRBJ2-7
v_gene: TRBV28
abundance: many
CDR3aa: CASRSGGPSGGEQYF
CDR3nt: TGTGCCAGCAGGTCGGGAGGGCCCTCGGGGGGCGAGCAGTACTTC

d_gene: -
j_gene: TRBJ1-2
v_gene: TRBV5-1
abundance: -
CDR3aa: CASSLPGEDGYTF
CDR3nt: TGCGCCAGCAGCTTGCCCGGGGAAGACGGCTACACCTTC

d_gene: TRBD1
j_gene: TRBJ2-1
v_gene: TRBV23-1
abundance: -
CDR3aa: CASSQSGQGVTYNEQFF
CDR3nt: TGCGCCAGCAGTCAATCGGGGCAGGGGGTAACCTACAATGAGCAGTTCTTC

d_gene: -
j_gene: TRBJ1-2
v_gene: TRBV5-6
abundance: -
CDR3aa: CASSLAGGYTF
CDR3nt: TGTGCCAGCAGCTTGGCGGGGGGCTACACCTTC

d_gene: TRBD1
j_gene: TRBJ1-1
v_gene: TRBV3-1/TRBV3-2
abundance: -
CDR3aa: CASSRPGTGGLTEAFF
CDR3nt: TGTGCCAGCAGTCGGCCCGGGACAGGGGGCCTGACTGAAGCTTTCTTT

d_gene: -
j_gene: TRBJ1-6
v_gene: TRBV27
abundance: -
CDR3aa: CASSLRGDNSPLHF
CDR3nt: TGTGCCAGCAGTTTGCGGGGGGACAATTCACCCCTCCACTTT

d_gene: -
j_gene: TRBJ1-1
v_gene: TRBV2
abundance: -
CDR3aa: CASSGGAPNTEAFF
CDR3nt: TGTGCCAGCAGTGGTGGGGCTCCGAACACTGAAGCTTTCTTT

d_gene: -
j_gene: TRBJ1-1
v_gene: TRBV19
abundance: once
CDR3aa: CASRTLLTGNTEAFF
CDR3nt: TGTGCCAGTAGAACCTTACTCACAGGGAACACTGAAGCTTTCTTT

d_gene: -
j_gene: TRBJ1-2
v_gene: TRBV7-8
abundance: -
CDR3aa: CASSLAPGDYGYTF
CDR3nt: TGTGCCAGCAGCTTAGCGCCAGGGGACTATGGCTACACCTTC

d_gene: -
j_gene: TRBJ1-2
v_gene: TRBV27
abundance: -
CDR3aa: CASRRWADNYGYTF
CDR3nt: TGTGCCAGCCGCCGTTGGGCAGACAACTATGGCTACACCTTC

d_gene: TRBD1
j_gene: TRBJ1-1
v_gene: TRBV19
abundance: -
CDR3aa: CASSKGTGGGTEAFF
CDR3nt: TGTGCCAGTAGTAAGGGGACAGGGGGTGGTACTGAAGCTTTCTTT

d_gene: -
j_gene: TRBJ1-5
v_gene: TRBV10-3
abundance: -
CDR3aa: CATRLSTEVNQPQHF
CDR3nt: TGTGCCACCCGGTTATCTACGGAGGTAAATCAGCCCCAGCATTTT

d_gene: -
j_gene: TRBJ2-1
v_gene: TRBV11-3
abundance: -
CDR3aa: CASSPRVLVYNEQFF
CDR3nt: TGTGCCAGCAGCCCCAGGGTTCTAGTCTACAATGAGCAGTTCTTC

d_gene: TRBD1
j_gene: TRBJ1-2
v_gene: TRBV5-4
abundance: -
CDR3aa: CASSVPGTEFYGYTF
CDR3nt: TGTGCCAGCAGCGTGCCCGGGACAGAATTCTATGGCTACACCTTC

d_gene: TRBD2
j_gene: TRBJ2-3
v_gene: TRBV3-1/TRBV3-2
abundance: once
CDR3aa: CASSQETSGRWSTDTQYF
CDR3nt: TGTGCCAGCAGCCAAGAGACTAGCGGGAGATGGAGCACAGATACGCAGTATTTT

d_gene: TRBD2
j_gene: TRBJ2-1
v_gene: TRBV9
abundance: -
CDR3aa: CASSVVVGGLYEQFF
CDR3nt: TGTGCCAGCAGCGTAGTTGTGGGAGGGTTGTATGAGCAGTTCTTC

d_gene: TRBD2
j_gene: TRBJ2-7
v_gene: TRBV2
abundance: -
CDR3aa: CATSAQAGGYEQYF
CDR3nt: TGTGCCACCTCAGCCCAAGCGGGAGGGTACGAGCAGTACTTC

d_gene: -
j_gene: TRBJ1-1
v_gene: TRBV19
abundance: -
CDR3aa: CASSIKGTKDTEAFF
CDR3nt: TGTGCCAGTAGTATAAAGGGGACAAAGGACACTGAAGCTTTCTTT

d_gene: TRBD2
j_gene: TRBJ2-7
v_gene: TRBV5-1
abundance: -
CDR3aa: CASRASGAYEQYF
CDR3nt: TGCGCCAGCAGGGCTAGCGGCGCCTACGAGCAGTACTTC

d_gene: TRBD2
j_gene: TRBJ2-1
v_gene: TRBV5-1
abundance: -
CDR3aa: CASSWASGGYEQFF
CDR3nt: TGCGCCAGCAGCTGGGCTAGCGGGGGGTATGAGCAGTTCTTC

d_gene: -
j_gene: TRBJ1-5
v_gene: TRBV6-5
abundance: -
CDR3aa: CASSGIGRDDQPQHF
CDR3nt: TGTGCCAGCAGCGGCATTGGGAGGGATGATCAGCCCCAGCATTTT

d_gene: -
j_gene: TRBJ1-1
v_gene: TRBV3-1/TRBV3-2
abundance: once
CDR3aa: CASSPLQGLNTEAFF
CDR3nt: TGTGCCAGCAGCCCTCTTCAGGGGCTGAACACTGAAGCTTTCTTT

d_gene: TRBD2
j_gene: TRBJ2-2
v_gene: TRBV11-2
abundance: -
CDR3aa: CASTRGGATGELFF
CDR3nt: TGTGCCAGCACCCGGGGGGGGGCAACCGGGGAGCTGTTTTTT

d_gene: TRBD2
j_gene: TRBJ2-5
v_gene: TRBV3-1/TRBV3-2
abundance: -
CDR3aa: CASSQRNGTSGLPRETQYF
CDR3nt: TGTGCCAGCAGCCAGAGAAACGGGACTAGCGGGCTCCCCCGGGAGACCCAGTACTTC

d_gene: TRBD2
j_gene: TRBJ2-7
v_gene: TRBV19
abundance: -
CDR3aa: CASSLKGSGVSYEQYF
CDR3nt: TGTGCCAGTAGTTTGAAGGGGAGCGGGGTCTCCTACGAGCAGTACTTC

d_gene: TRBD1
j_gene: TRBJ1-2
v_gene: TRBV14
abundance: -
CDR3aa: CASSPLRTGGYGYTF
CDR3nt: TGTGCCAGCAGCCCTTTAAGAACAGGGGGCTATGGCTACACCTTC

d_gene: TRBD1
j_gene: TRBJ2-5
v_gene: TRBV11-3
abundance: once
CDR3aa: CASSDPGQGEETQYF
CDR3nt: TGTGCCAGCAGCGACCCGGGACAGGGTGAAGAGACCCAGTACTTC